Listed below are T cell receptor beta chains from one sample, sequenced in a study of T cells in Graves' hyperthyroidism and ophthalmopathy. One entry per CDR3 protein, called by TCRdb with MiXCR from the multiplex PCR reads. The sample has roughly 630,000 distinct CDR3 sequences, approximately 14% seen once; the top ten hold approximately 7.4%. The sample comprised blood. The receptors were sampled from a woman aged 25 to 39 with Graves' hyperthyroidism. The CDR3 runs from the conserved cysteine through the conserved F or W. A D gene is named only where the DNA matches it firmly. Size tells how often a clone was seen (once, few, many) or the class of an expanded clone, and some rows leave it out.

TGTGCCAGCAGCCCCCCCCCACCTAGCGGGGCCTCTGGGGCCAACGTCCTGACTTTC,CASSPPPPSGASGANVLTF,TRBV11-1,TRBD2,few,TRBJ2-6
TGTGCCAGTAGTACCCAGGGACTAGCGGGTTTTGGGGCCAACGTCCTGACTTTC,CASSTQGLAGFGANVLTF,TRBV19,TRBD2,.,TRBJ2-6
TGTGCCAGTAGTATAGGATCCGGGACGAGGGATCAGCCCCAGCATTTT,CASSIGSGTRDQPQHF,TRBV19,.,few,TRBJ1-5
TGTGCCTGGAGCAGCTCCAGGGAGCCCCAGCATTTT,CAWSSSREPQHF,TRBV30,.,many,TRBJ1-5
TGCAGCGTTGCGAGGGGGACTAGCGGGGTCCAAGAGACCCAGTACTTC,CSVARGTSGVQETQYF,TRBV29-1,TRBD2,.,TRBJ2-5
TGCGCCAGCAGCCTCCACCGGGACTTTCCGAACACCGGGGAGCTGTTTTTT,CASSLHRDFPNTGELFF,TRBV4-3,.,few,TRBJ2-2
TGTGCCAGCAGTCCAAGCCCCCCCTCCTACAATGAGCAGTTCTTC,CASSPSPPSYNEQFF,TRBV27,.,many,TRBJ2-1
TGCAGTGGCGCGATGGGTGGGTGGACCCAGTACTTC,CSGAMGGWTQYF,TRBV20-1,.,many,TRBJ2-5
TGTGCCAGTAGTATCCCGGGACGGATCTACGAGCAGTACTTC,CASSIPGRIYEQYF,TRBV19,.,.,TRBJ2-7
TGCGCCAGCAGCCAAGTTAGGTCCGAGCAGTACTTC,CASSQVRSEQYF,TRBV4-1,.,few,TRBJ2-7
TGCGCCAGCAGCCAAGATGGCCGGGACAACTATGGCTACACCTTC,CASSQDGRDNYGYTF,TRBV4-1,.,.,TRBJ1-2
TGTGCCAGCAGCTCCCGGGACGGCGGACTCTATGGCTACACCTTC,CASSSRDGGLYGYTF,TRBV7-3,.,many,TRBJ1-2
TGTGCCAGCAGTTTATATGCGCGAGGGAGTTATGGCTACACCTTC,CASSLYARGSYGYTF,TRBV27,.,.,TRBJ1-2
TGTGCCAGCAGCGACGGGACTGGATCCTACGAGCAGTACTTC,CASSDGTGSYEQYF,TRBV11-2,.,few,TRBJ2-7
TGTGCCAGCAGCTTTGGACGGATACCCTACGAGCAGTACTTC,CASSFGRIPYEQYF,TRBV11-1,.,many,TRBJ2-7
TGTGCCAGCACCTCTCTTGGGGGGCCGTACGAGCAGTACTTC,CASTSLGGPYEQYF,TRBV2,.,many,TRBJ2-7
TGTGCCAGCAGCGTGAAGGGGACTAGGGAAGACAATGAGCAGTTCTTC,CASSVKGTREDNEQFF,TRBV9,TRBD2,.,TRBJ2-1
TGCGCCAGCAGCTTGGATGGCAGACAGAACACTGAAGCTTTCTTT,CASSLDGRQNTEAFF,TRBV5-1,.,many,TRBJ1-1
TGCAGTGCCACTCGGTGGCATACCTTCTCCTACGAGCAGTACTTC,CSATRWHTFSYEQYF,TRBV20-1,.,many,TRBJ2-7
TGTGCCAGCCAGCCAGGCGGGAACTCCTACGAGCAGTACTTC,CASQPGGNSYEQYF,TRBV28,.,.,TRBJ2-7
TGTGCCAGCAGCCCTCCGGGACTCCATTACAATGAGCAGTTCTTC,CASSPPGLHYNEQFF,TRBV7-9,.,.,TRBJ2-1
TGCGCCAGCAGCCAAGCCGGTAGCGGCGTTACCGAGACCCAGTACTTC,CASSQAGSGVTETQYF,TRBV4-1,.,.,TRBJ2-5
TGTGCCAGCAGCCCCAGCGGGACGCTGGTAGAGACCCAGTACTTC,CASSPSGTLVETQYF,TRBV7-3,TRBD2,.,TRBJ2-5
TGTGCCATCAGTGCTCCCTCTGGAAACACCATATATTTT,CAISAPSGNTIYF,TRBV10-3,.,.,TRBJ1-3